The source of this T cell receptor beta chain is a study of cytomegalovirus exposure and HLA in healthy donors (dated by TCRdb to about 2017). Broadly, across the study: According to an earlier analysis of several hundred of the donors, 150 million to 200 million T cells yielded 95 million to 140 million unique TCR beta sequences and around 280 Gb of sequence data. A later analysis re-examined previously published TCR beta repertoires from around 670 donors and added high-resolution HLA genotyping to investigate patterns of TCR occurrence. An early release that covered 640 HLA-typed donors contained approximately 290 gigabases of sequencing data and around 80 million unique TCR sequences. Of the approximately 400 genotyped donors, about 80% fell in the genetic ancestry cluster associated with self-reported Caucasian donors. The number of typed donors differed by locus: roughly 629-640 for A, B, C, DRB1 and DQB1; approximately 530 for DQA1; fewer than 610 for DPA1; and around 490 for DPB1. The study profiled the T cell repertoires of fewer than 850 subjects by immunosequencing and related them to cytomegalovirus serostatus. Both class I and class II loci were covered by HLA typing, at four-digit resolution. Four or five DR-DQ haplotypes were handled as single units for association and clustering because linkage in the cohort was strong. The later analysis used no new phenotypic data to find candidate immune exposures, relying instead on TCR beta sequences and their occurrence across donors. Alongside the repertoire data, information on donor age, sex, ethnicity and CMV serostatus was compiled. The study combined high-throughput TCR immunosequencing, statistical association of individual TCRs with disease status, and machine learning to predict cytomegalovirus infection status. The study was designed to test whether signatures of past pathogen exposure could be identified by cataloging public T cell receptors. In a later genetic analysis, genome-wide SNP genotypes for about 55% of the 666 donors were used, and that subset was treated as a discovery cohort. Among roughly 400 genotyped donors of the cohort, an average of approximately 220,000 unique TCR beta nucleotide sequences was sequenced per donor, of which roughly 18% were non-productive. An earlier analysis of 500 to 650 of the donors applied high-throughput TCR beta sequencing to assess whether each TCR beta V gene segment acted as functional or pseudogenic. Every discovery cohort repertoire had been produced on one sequencing platform. In addition to the first cohort of approximately 670 subjects, a separate validation cohort of some 120 different subjects was used.

Counted from cysteine to phenylalanine, this CDR3 has 18 amino acids. Of the read, only the CDR3 DNA is kept; its 54 bases are in frame from base 1. For this chain, trimming is 5 bases at the V end and 3 bases at the J end, and the number of junction bases without a gene match is 16. The germline V gene (reference sequence) yields LNHDA for CDR1 and SQIVND for CDR2. Broad study findings and their caveats: A further reported finding was that TCR beta sequences accurately predicted the HLA-A and HLA-B alleles for most subjects in the first cohort. A cluster of highly shared sequence variants was judged likely to represent a technical artifact of the sequencing pipeline. Correlated functional status among segregating V segments might reflect linkage disequilibrium, but an unknown experimental factor could not be ruled out. A later analysis reported that several top co-occurrence clusters appeared linked to parvovirus B19, influenza, CMV and Epstein-Barr virus. In this cohort, only TCR beta chains were sequenced, and detectable features were limited by the absence of alpha or paired-chain data. In vitro tests confirmed that a few of the cytomegalovirus-associated TCR beta chains recognize cytomegalovirus antigens. An earlier analysis of some 560 of the donors showed that most TCR beta V segments appeared in productive rearrangements either about 90% or about 30% of the time, which broadly matched IMGT annotations. When HLA alleles, especially DR and DQ, strongly co-occurred, attributing TCR associations to individual alleles was difficult. The 87-base-pair reads could not distinguish some IMGT-functional V segments, including TRBV6-2 and TRBV6-3, so those segments were excluded. A later genetic analysis reported fewer N-insertions in productive TCRs among donors in an Asian-associated ancestry cluster than the roughly 700-donor mean. An association between a missense DCLRE1C variant and V-gene and J-gene trimming of TCR beta chains was found in a later genetic analysis and replicated in an independent cohort. According to the authors, the approach could potentially be generalized to other disease states and immunological phenotypes. In the study, 150 to 200 TCR beta chains were listed as associated with cytomegalovirus. Most TCR sequences were seen in very few donors, while some public TCRs were found in many individuals. At a false discovery rate of 0.05, a later analysis linked fewer than 20,000 TCR beta sequences to specific HLA alleles. The classifier was reported to diagnose cytomegalovirus status with high specificity and sensitivity in both the original and validation cohorts. The only immune exposure information available for the cohort was CMV serostatus. Because counts were too low, approximately 18 rarely observed V segments, including chromosome 9 orphons, were excluded from the earlier analysis of around 640 of the donors. Roughly uniform sequencing depth across donors was assumed in presence/absence analyses, although this assumption may not hold. Compared with equally common non-associated chains, HLA-associated TCR beta chains in a later analysis were more clonally expanded and had lower generation probabilities. A later analysis found that TCR association rates varied across HLA loci, with DRB1 alleles showing the most associated TCRs and HLA-C alleles the fewest. Most CMV-associated TCR beta chains appeared to be HLA-restricted in a later analysis, and the HLA associations seemed to be driven largely by CMV exposure. HLA typing was unavailable for some donors at each locus, so association tests used only the typed subset.

As for this clone: Its antigen target is currently unknown. Base qualities were left out, and no much larger clone turns up one base away.

The cohort comprised some 700 healthy bone marrow donors. At the time of sampling, all cohort members were nominally healthy, though unrecorded immune exposures were likely present. Of the 700 or so cohort members, 289 had positive CMV serostatus and fewer than 450 had negative CMV serostatus, and CMV serostatus was not recorded for the donor. Each donor provided a peripheral blood sample, and peripheral blood mononuclear cells were used for TCR beta sequencing. Genomic DNA extraction from the blood cell samples was performed with the Qiagen DNeasy Blood Extraction Kit. Library preparation used the immunoSEQ multiplex PCR assay. For the multiplex PCR, a mixture combining 60 forward primers for TCR Vbeta segments and 13 reverse primers for TCR Jbeta segments was used. Amplification of the CDR3 region of rearranged TCR beta genes was performed with a multiplex PCR assay on genomic DNA. Amplified TCR beta libraries were sequenced as 87-base-pair reads on the Illumina HiSeq System. In the paper's pipeline: A later analysis tallied tens of millions of unique TCR beta chains across the 666 repertoires, and roughly 11 million of those chains were shared by two or more donors. A nearest-neighbor algorithm error-corrected the raw reads and collapsed the reads into unique sequences, merging closely related sequences to remove PCR and sequencing errors. To assign V, D and J gene segments, CDR3 sequences were aligned to IMGT reference sequences. For a sequence to be retained, a match of at least six nucleotides to both a V gene segment and a J gene segment was required. A rearrangement counted as productive if the CDR3 had no stop codons and remained in frame with V and J, and every other rearrangement counted as non-productive. Following IMGT convention, CDR3 was defined as the stretch from the second conserved V-encoded cysteine up to the conserved J-encoded phenylalanine. Sequences without an unambiguous match to a single V gene segment were excluded from the earlier analysis of 500 to 700 of the donors. In an earlier analysis of approximately 500 of the donors, a V segment was called functional when productive rearrangements were above 56.7%, and segregating when the standard deviation between donors exceeded 5%. To diagnose cytomegalovirus status from the catalog of TCR beta chain sequences, a statistical classification framework was built. A later analysis assigned V and J genes by comparing TCR nucleotide sequences with IMGT/GENE-DB human TR gene sequences. In a later analysis, CDR3 sequences and most-parsimonious VDJ recombination scenarios were assigned using the TCRdist pipeline. In a later analysis, each TCR beta chain was defined by its CDR3 amino acid sequence together with its V-gene family, and reads lacking a unique V-gene family were excluded. As a way to deal with suspected cross-contamination and a sequencing artifact, a later analysis dropped hundreds of nucleotide sequences that were highly shared and had low generation probability. In a later analysis, a clonal expansion index for each public chain was calculated from normalized within-repertoire ranks of inferred template counts. In a later analysis, generation probabilities were computed with a VDJ recombination model fitted to out-of-frame rearrangements, and the resulting probabilities were checked against IGoR. In a later analysis, hypergeometric tests were used to score TCR-TCR, TCR-HLA and TCR-CMV co-occurrence, with a repertoire-size bias correction applied to TCR pairs. In a later analysis, false discovery rates were estimated by permuting HLA or CMV assignments 20 times. In a later analysis, co-occurring TCRs were grouped with DBSCAN, and TCRdist sequence similarity was added when clustering was performed within HLA-allele-positive subsets. Co-occurrence clustering excluded repertoires with fewer than 30,000 or more than 120,000 public chains, plus five with anomalous nucleotide sharing. Sourced from immuneACCESS, this table was stored by TCRdb with only in-frame sequences that have V and J called. A share of the clones is absent; for the studies checked, an unresolved V gene accounts for under half, and the remainder has no known explanation. V and J calls and clone size are those listed in that table; D and trimming were worked out from the DNA. The sample profile shows roughly 100,000 clones; about 69% of them were found once. The ten most abundant clones make up more than 4.5% of the sample.

The chain uses TRBV19 and TRBJ2-1; 7 bases in the middle match TRBD2. The receptor comes from a human donor in good health. Sequenced sample: PBMCs. CDR3 reads: CASSVTGSPSGFYNEQFF. The base sequence is TGTGCCAGTAGTGTAACCGGGTCGCCTAGCGGTTTCTACAATGAGCAGTTCTTC.